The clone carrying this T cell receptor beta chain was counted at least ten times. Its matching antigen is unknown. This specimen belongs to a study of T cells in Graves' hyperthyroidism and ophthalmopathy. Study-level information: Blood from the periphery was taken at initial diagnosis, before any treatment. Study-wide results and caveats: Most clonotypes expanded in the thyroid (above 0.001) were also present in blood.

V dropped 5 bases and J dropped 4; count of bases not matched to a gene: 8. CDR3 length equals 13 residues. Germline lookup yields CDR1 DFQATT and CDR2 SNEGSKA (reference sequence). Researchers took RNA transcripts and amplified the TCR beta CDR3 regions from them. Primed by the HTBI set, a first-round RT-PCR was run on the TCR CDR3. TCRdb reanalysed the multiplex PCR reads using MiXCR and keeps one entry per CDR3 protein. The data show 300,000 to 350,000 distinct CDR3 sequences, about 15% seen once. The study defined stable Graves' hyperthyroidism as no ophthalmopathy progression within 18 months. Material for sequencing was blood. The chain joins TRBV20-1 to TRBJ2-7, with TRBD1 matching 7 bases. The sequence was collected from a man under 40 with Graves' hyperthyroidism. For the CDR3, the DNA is TGCAGTGCTCACGACAGGGCAGAATACGAGCAGTACTTC. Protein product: CSAHDRAEYEQYF.